The sequence of this T cell receptor (beta chain) was determined in a study of cytomegalovirus exposure and HLA in healthy donors (TCRdb year 2017). Looking at the study overall: In an earlier analysis of some 550 of the donors, 250 to 350 Gb of sequence data and some 100 million unique TCR beta sequences from roughly 190 million T cells were reported. About five DR-DQ haplotypes were treated as single units for association and clustering because of strong linkage in the cohort. Across 398 genotyped donors of the cohort, an average of about 240,000 unique TCR beta nucleotide sequences per donor were sequenced, and approximately 19% of those sequences were non-productive. Both class I and class II loci were covered by HLA typing, at four-digit resolution. About 310 gigabases of sequencing data and approximately 85 million unique TCR sequences were included in an early release covering 550 to 650 HLA-typed donors. All discovery cohort repertoires had been generated using a single sequencing platform. The study used immunosequencing to profile the T cell repertoires of 600 to 850 subjects and linked those repertoires to cytomegalovirus serostatus. A later analysis re-examined previously published TCR beta repertoires from over 500 donors and added high-resolution HLA genotyping to investigate patterns of TCR occurrence. The aim of the study was to test whether cataloging public T cell receptors could identify signatures of past pathogen exposure. A separate validation cohort of 100 to 150 different subjects was used in addition to the approximately 700-subject first cohort. To predict cytomegalovirus infection status, the study brought together high-throughput TCR immunosequencing, statistical association of individual TCRs with disease status, and machine learning. Of the roughly 420 genotyped donors, 65% to 90% were placed in the genetic ancestry cluster associated with self-reported Caucasian donors. In a later genetic analysis, genome-wide SNP genotypes for about 60% of the 666 donors were used, and that subset was treated as a discovery cohort. Donor age, sex, ethnicity and CMV serostatus were collected together with the repertoire data. The number of donors typed differed by locus, with 629-630 for A, B, C, DRB1 and DQB1, roughly 520 for DQA1, over 600 for DPA1, and 472 for DPB1. An earlier analysis of approximately 580 of the donors used high-throughput TCR beta sequencing to judge whether each TCR beta V gene segment behaved as functional or pseudogenic. In the later analysis, no new phenotypic data were used to find candidate immune exposures; instead, reliance was placed on TCR beta sequences and their occurrence across donors. The full study reports these points: The authors suggested that the approach could potentially be extended to other disease states and immunological phenotypes. The classifier was reported to diagnose cytomegalovirus status with high specificity and sensitivity in both the original cohort and the validation cohort. In this cohort, only TCR beta chains were sequenced, and detectable features were limited by the absence of alpha or paired-chain data. An earlier analysis of some 560 of the donors showed that most TCR beta V segments appeared in productive rearrangements either about 87% or about 30% of the time, which broadly matched IMGT annotations. The presence/absence analyses assumed that sequencing depth was roughly uniform across donors, and that assumption may not be true. Several of the top co-occurrence clusters appeared to be linked to parvovirus B19, influenza, CMV and Epstein-Barr virus, according to a later analysis. In a later genetic analysis, a missense DCLRE1C variant was associated with V-gene and J-gene trimming of TCR beta chains, and the association was replicated in an independent cohort. In a later analysis, HLA-associated TCR beta chains showed more clonal expansion and lower generation probabilities than non-associated chains that were equally common. Correlated functional status among segregating V segments might reflect linkage disequilibrium, but an unknown experimental factor could not be ruled out. Across donors, most TCR sequences were observed very rarely, whereas some public TCRs were present in many individuals. A later analysis found that TCR association rates varied across HLA loci, with DRB1 alleles showing the most associated TCRs and HLA-C alleles the fewest. A later genetic analysis reported fewer N-insertions in productive TCRs among donors in an Asian-associated ancestry cluster than the approximately 670-donor mean. Because some donors lacked HLA typing at each locus, the association tests relied only on the typed subset. For the cohort, immune exposure information was limited to CMV serostatus. Because counts were too low, roughly 18 rarely observed V segments, including chromosome 9 orphons, were left out of the earlier analysis of some 600 of the donors. Most CMV-associated TCR beta chains appeared to be HLA-restricted in a later analysis, and the HLA associations seemed to be driven largely by CMV exposure. The sequencing pipeline was judged likely to have produced a cluster of highly shared sequence variants as a technical artifact. In the study, roughly 160 TCR beta chains were listed as associated with cytomegalovirus. A few of the identified cytomegalovirus-associated TCR beta chains were confirmed in vitro to be specific for cytomegalovirus antigens. A further reported finding was that TCR beta sequences accurately predicted the HLA-A and HLA-B alleles for most subjects in the first cohort. In a later analysis, some 17,000 TCR beta sequences were associated with specific HLA alleles at a false discovery rate of 0.05. When HLA alleles, especially DR and DQ, strongly co-occurred, TCR associations were difficult to assign to individual alleles. Some IMGT-functional V segments, including TRBV6-2 and TRBV6-3, could not be told apart with the 87-base-pair reads, so those segments were excluded.

Note on this clone: It lacks a known antigen. No qualities accompany the bases; no much larger clone lies one base away.

Libraries were prepared through the immunoSEQ multiplex PCR assay. For the multiplex PCR, a mixture combining 60 forward primers for TCR Vbeta segments and 13 reverse primers for TCR Jbeta segments was used. Amplification of the CDR3 region of rearranged TCR beta genes was performed with a multiplex PCR assay on genomic DNA. On the Illumina HiSeq System, the amplified TCR beta libraries were sequenced as 87-base-pair reads. The paper's data handling went like this. In a later analysis, some 80 million unique TCR beta chains were counted across the approximately 670 repertoires, and roughly 9.9 million of these chains were shared by at least two donors. Raw reads were error-corrected and collapsed into unique sequences with a nearest-neighbor algorithm that merged closely related sequences to remove PCR and sequencing errors. To assign V, D and J gene segments, CDR3 sequences were aligned to IMGT reference sequences. For a sequence to be retained, a match of at least six nucleotides was required to both a V gene segment and a J gene segment. A rearrangement counted as productive if the CDR3 had no stop codons and remained in frame with V and J, and every other rearrangement counted as non-productive. Following IMGT convention, CDR3 was defined as the stretch from the second conserved V-encoded cysteine to the conserved J-encoded phenylalanine. The earlier analysis of about 610 of the donors excluded any sequence lacking an unambiguous match to a single V gene segment. An earlier analysis of 500 to 600 of the donors classified V segments as functional when productive rearrangements were above 56.7% and as segregating when the standard deviation between donors was above 5%. To diagnose cytomegalovirus status from the catalog of TCR beta chain sequences, a statistical classification framework was built. In a later analysis, V and J genes were assigned by comparing TCR nucleotide sequences against IMGT/GENE-DB human TR gene sequences. A later analysis assigned CDR3 sequences and most-parsimonious VDJ recombination scenarios with the TCRdist pipeline. A later analysis defined each TCR beta chain by its CDR3 amino acid sequence plus V-gene family, and excluded reads lacking a unique V-gene family. A later analysis removed several hundred highly shared, low-generation-probability nucleotide sequences to deal with suspected cross-contamination and a sequencing artifact. For each public chain, a later analysis derived a clonal expansion index from normalized ranks of inferred template counts within each repertoire. Generation probabilities in a later analysis came from a VDJ recombination model fitted to out-of-frame rearrangements, and those results were checked against IGoR. In a later analysis, hypergeometric tests were used to score TCR-TCR, TCR-HLA and TCR-CMV co-occurrence, with a repertoire-size bias correction applied to TCR pairs. In a later analysis, false discovery rates were estimated by permuting HLA or CMV assignments 20 times. In a later analysis, co-occurring TCRs were grouped using DBSCAN, and TCRdist sequence similarity was added for clustering within HLA-allele-positive subsets. Co-occurrence clustering excluded repertoires with fewer than 30,000 or more than 120,000 public chains, plus five with anomalous nucleotide sharing. TCRdb mirrors the immuneACCESS table, restricted to in-frame sequences. Some clones are absent from its copies; in checked studies, under half trace to an unresolved V gene, and the reason for the others is unknown. That table furnishes V, J and clone size, whereas the DNA furnished D and trimming. For this sample the table gives around 39,000 clones, of which around 60% were detected only once. Around 8.7% of the sample lies in the top ten.

Looking up the germline V gene yields CDR1 MNHNS and CDR2 SASEGT. From cysteine to phenylalanine, the CDR3 is 12 amino acids long. Only CDR3 DNA remains: 36 bases, in frame from the first base. At the junction V is shortened by 6 bases and J by 6 bases, with 10 bases in between. The cohort consisted of some 670 healthy bone marrow donors. All cohort members were sampled while nominally healthy, although unrecorded immune exposures were likely present. CMV serostatus was positive for more than 250 and negative for about 50% of the roughly 700 cohort members, and was not recorded for this donor. Each donor provided a peripheral blood sample, and peripheral blood mononuclear cells were used for TCR beta sequencing. Genomic DNA was extracted from the blood cell samples with the Qiagen DNeasy Blood Extraction Kit.

The sequence came from a human donor in good health. Sample: PBMCs. The chain is encoded by TRBV6-1 joined to TRBJ2-3, with the D gene uncertain. The sequenced DNA is TGTGCCAGCAGGCGGTTACGGGATACGCAGTATTTT. This encodes CASRRLRDTQYF.